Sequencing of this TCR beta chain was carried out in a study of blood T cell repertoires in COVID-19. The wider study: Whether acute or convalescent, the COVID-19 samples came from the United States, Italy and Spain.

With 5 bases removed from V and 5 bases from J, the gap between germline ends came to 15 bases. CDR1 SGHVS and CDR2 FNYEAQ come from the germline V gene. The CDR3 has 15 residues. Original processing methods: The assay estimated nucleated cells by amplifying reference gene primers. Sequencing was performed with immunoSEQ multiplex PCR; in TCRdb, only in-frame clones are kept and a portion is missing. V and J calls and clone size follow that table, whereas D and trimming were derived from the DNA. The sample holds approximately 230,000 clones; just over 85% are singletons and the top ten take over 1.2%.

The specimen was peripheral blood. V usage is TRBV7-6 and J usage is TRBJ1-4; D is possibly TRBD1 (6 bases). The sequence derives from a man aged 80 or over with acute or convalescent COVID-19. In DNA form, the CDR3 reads TGTGCCAGCAGCGCGGCGGGGGGCAGCAATGAAAAACTGTTTTTT. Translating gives CASSAAGGSNEKLFF.